This entry lists 26 T cell receptor beta chains sequenced from one sample in a study of CD8 T cells in ankylosing spondylitis. Each CDR3 protein is one row after TCRdb ran MiXCR on the 5' RACE reads. Of roughly 230,000 distinct CDR3 sequences listed, about 10% were seen once; the top ten hold 2% to 3%. Sequencing was done on a sample of blood, either unsorted or a sorted T cell fraction (not recorded which). These receptors all come from a male donor with ankylosing spondylitis or in good health (not recorded which).

At least ten counts were recorded for this clonotype. The chain combines TRBV9 with TRBJ2-3, with unresolved D. The CDR3 contains 14 residues. Germline V gene sequence: CDR1 SGDLS, CDR2 YYNGEE. V gave up 0 bases and J gave up 7 bases, with 12 bases separating them. CDR3: CASSVGAYEHTQYF. The CDR3 DNA is TGTGCCAGCAGCGTAGGGGCCTACGAGCATACGCAGTATTTT.

The V and J genes are TRBV10-3 and TRBJ2-7; D remains ambiguous. Germline V gene data show CDR1 as ENHRY and CDR2 as SYGVKD. Trimming pared 2 bases from V and 4 bases from J, leaving 9 bases between. The CDR3 extends over 13 amino acids. The CDR3 spells CAISEPNRYEQYF. The DNA for the CDR3 is TGTGCCATCAGTGAGCCAAATAGGTACGAGCAGTACTTC.

This clonotype was detected only a few times. The chain is built from TRBV7-9 and TRBJ1-5, with 9 bases aligning to TRBD1. Germline V lookup: CDR1 SEHNR, CDR2 FQNEAQ (reference sequence). This CDR3 is 16 amino acids long. Unmatched junction bases numbered 9, after V lost 4 bases and J lost 5 bases. The CDR3 loop is CASSSFKGQGDQPQHF. In nucleotides, the CDR3 is TGTGCCAGCAGCTCCTTCAAGGGACAGGGAGATCAGCCCCAGCATTTT.

This clonotype came up a few times. V and J are TRBV6-1 and TRBJ1-5; TRBD1 agrees at 7 bases. The V and J ends lost 8 bases and 5 bases, in that order; junction bases with no gene match: 3. Germline CDR1 is MNHNS and CDR2 is SASEGT. The CDR3 has 12 amino acids. CDR3 loop: CASGTGDQPQHF. The CDR3 DNA reads TGTGCCAGCGGAACAGGGGATCAGCCCCAGCATTTT.

The chain carries TRBV9 and TRBJ2-1, with 10 positions matching TRBD2. The CDR3 has 15 amino acids. The germline gives CDR1 SGDLS, CDR2 YYNGEE. V shed 4 bases, J shed 6 bases, and the junction held 7 bases outside the gene matches. This CDR3 is CASSPGTSAANEQFF. CDR3 bases: TGTGCCAGCAGCCCCGGGACTAGCGCGGCCAATGAGCAGTTCTTC.

This clonotype appeared many times. The chain combines TRBV6-5 with TRBJ1-6; weak D call: TRBD1 (6 bases). V lost 2 bases to trimming and J lost 0 bases, with 8 bases between them. This CDR3 is built from 16 residues. CDR1 is MNHEY and CDR2 is SVGAGI in the germline V gene. The CDR3 spells CASSYGTSSYNSPLHF. As DNA, the CDR3 is TGTGCCAGCAGTTACGGGACAAGCTCCTATAATTCACCCCTCCACTTT.

This clonotype has at least ten counts. This rearrangement joins TRBV7-8 to TRBJ2-3, with TRBD2 matching over 12 bases. CDR1 and CDR2 (germline): SGHVS, FQNEAQ. The CDR3 contains 17 residues. Losses at the gene ends were 3 bases for V and 4 bases for J; bases not matched to a gene: 8. CDR3 region: CASSFRRLAGAPDTQYF. CDR3 DNA: TGTGCCAGCAGCTTTAGGAGACTAGCGGGAGCCCCAGATACGCAGTATTTT.

This clonotype was observed at least ten times. The chain uses TRBV4-1 and TRBJ2-5; D gene ambiguous. The germline V gene has CDR1 MGHRA and CDR2 YSYEKL. This CDR3 is built from 15 residues. Trimming shortened V by 0 bases and J by 0 bases, and 8 bases separated the two germline ends. CDR3 nucleotides: TGCGCCAGCAGCCAAGAGGACGTAAACCAAGAGACCCAGTACTTC. Protein product: CASSQEDVNQETQYF.

For the CDR3, the DNA is TGTGCCAGCAGCCAAGTGGGGGAAGCGGGGGACTACGAGCAGTACTTC. Translated, it gives CASSQVGEAGDYEQYF. The V gene is TRBV3-1, the J gene TRBJ2-7; 8 nucleotides match TRBD2. This CDR3 contains 16 residues. The V segment lost 1 base and the J segment 3 bases; nucleotides outside the gene matches: 8. Looked up from germline, CDR1 is LGHDT and CDR2 is YNNKEL (reference sequence).

This clonotype was recorded at least ten times. V gene TRBV5-5 combines with J gene TRBJ2-7; a possible D gene is TRBD2 (5 bases). The ends were cut back, 0 bases at V and 5 bases at J, with 9 bases in the middle. The CDR3 length is 13 residues. Per the germline V gene, CDR1 is SGHKS and CDR2 is YYEKEE (reference sequence). DNA of the CDR3: TGTGCCAGCAGCTTGGTCGGGGTTCACGAGCAGTACTTC. It encodes CASSLVGVHEQYF.

This clonotype has just a few counts. V and J are TRBV7-9 and TRBJ1-4; 7 bases map to TRBD1. Germline CDR1 reads SEHNR; CDR2 reads FQNEAQ (reference sequence). The length of the CDR3 is 15 residues. Losses at the gene ends were 5 bases for V and 8 bases for J; bases not matched to a gene: 11. CDR3 sequence reads: CASSPALAQGEKLFF. CDR3 coding DNA: TGTGCCAGCAGCCCAGCGTTGGCACAGGGGGAAAAACTGTTTTTT.

This clonotype was observed once. At one boundary the junction diverges from the germline segment, which might be a read error. The chain carries TRBV30 and TRBJ2-7, with TRBD1 identical over 8 bases. CDR1 is GTSNPN, CDR2 SVGIG, per germline (reference sequence). The length of the CDR3 is 13 residues. This CDR3 is CGWRGDRYYEQYF. The CDR3 nucleotides read TGTGGCTGGAGAGGGGACAGGTACTACGAGCAGTACTTC.

This clonotype has ten or more counts. V is TRBV20-1 and J is TRBJ2-1, with 10 nucleotides matching TRBD2. Germline CDR1 DFQATT, CDR2 SNEGSKA (reference sequence). This CDR3 is built from 16 residues. V lost 3 bases to trimming and J lost 8 bases; unmatched junction nucleotides: 13. CDR3 bases: TGCAGTGCTAGGGCCCCTCTAGCGGGGGTTATGGATGAGCAGTTCTTC. This sequence encodes CSARAPLAGVMDEQFF.

There are many counts of this clonotype. The chain uses TRBV20-1 and TRBJ2-5; 9 nucleotides align to TRBD2. J was trimmed by 8 bases and V by 1 base; bases with no gene match: 5. Germline V lookup: CDR1 DFQATT, CDR2 SNEGSKA (reference sequence). This CDR3 region has 13 residues. The DNA for the CDR3 is TGCAGTGCTAGAGGGCCTAGCGGGATAACCCAGTACTTC. It yields the protein CSARGPSGITQYF.

The chain carries TRBV5-4 and TRBJ2-5; TRBD2 aligns across 9 bases. After removal of 0 bases from V and 1 base from J, the junction contained 4 bases not matched to a gene. The CDR3 is 16 residues long. Germline lookup yields CDR1 SGHNT and CDR2 YYREEE (reference sequence). The CDR3 reads CASSLGLAGLQETQYF. CDR3 nucleotides: TGTGCCAGCAGCTTGGGGCTAGCGGGGCTCCAAGAGACCCAGTACTTC.

This clonotype has a count of ten or more. This chain uses TRBV28 with TRBJ2-3; 7 nucleotides align to TRBD2. Germline lookup yields CDR1 MDHEN and CDR2 SYDVKM. The CDR3 has 14 amino acids. The ends lost 7 bases at V and 1 base at J; junction bases unmatched: 5. As DNA, the CDR3 is TGTGCCAGCAATTCGGCGGGAGGCACAGATACGCAGTATTTT. Protein: CASNSAGGTDTQYF.

At least ten counts were recorded for this clonotype. This chain links TRBV10-3 with TRBJ2-3; D remains unclear. Germline V gives CDR1 ENHRY, CDR2 SYGVKD. V shed 3 bases and J shed 8 bases, with 9 bases lying between them. The CDR3 totals 12 residues. This CDR3 is CAISDGVGTQYF. The CDR3 DNA reads TGTGCCATCAGTGACGGTGTGGGTACGCAGTATTTT.

This clonotype was observed at least ten times. The chain is built from TRBV3-1 and TRBJ2-5; TRBD2 is a possible D gene (6 bases). The CDR3 extends over 15 amino acids. CDR1 and CDR2 from the germline V gene are LGHDT and YNNKEL (reference sequence). V was trimmed by 0 bases and J by 2 bases, leaving 10 bases between them. CDR3 DNA: TGTGCCAGCAGCCAAGACCCCGCGGGACAAGAGACCCAGTACTTC. It is translated as CASSQDPAGQETQYF.

This clonotype was counted many times. The rearrangement links TRBV12-3 or TRBV12-4 to TRBJ2-4; D possibly corresponds to TRBD2 (5 bases). Trimming took off 6 bases at V and 1 base at J, with 10 bases between the two ends. CDR3 length: 14 amino acids. This CDR3 reads CASRNLAAKNIQYF. The CDR3 DNA is TGTGCCAGCAGGAATTTAGCGGCCAAAAACATTCAGTACTTC.

Note on this clonotype: A much bigger clone sits one base away, suggesting this may be a read error. The V gene is TRBV7-2, the J gene TRBJ1-1; no clear D. This CDR3 is built from 15 residues. CDR1 is SGHTA and CDR2 is FQGNSA in the germline V gene. The CDR3 region has the DNA TGTGGCAGCAGCCCCGAGATAGGGTTGAACACTGAAGCTTTCTTT. This encodes CGSSPEIGLNTEAFF.

The J gene is TRBJ1-2, the V gene TRBV5-1; possibly TRBD1 for D (5 bases). Germline CDR1 reads SGHRS; CDR2 reads YFSETQ. V was trimmed by 0 bases and J by 8 bases, leaving 11 bases between them. The CDR3 sequence is 13 residues long. The CDR3 DNA reads TGCGCCAGCAGCTTGGTCGGCAGGGAGGGCTACACCTTC. It translates to CASSLVGREGYTF.

This clonotype has more than one count but fewer than ten. This rearrangement joins TRBV20-1 to TRBJ2-7; perhaps TRBD2 as D (6 bases). Trimming pared 3 bases from V and 3 bases from J, leaving 12 bases between. From germline, CDR1 is DFQATT and CDR2 SNEGSKA (reference sequence). CDR3 length: 13 amino acids. In nucleotides, the CDR3 is TGCAGTGCTAGCGGGAGTGAAGGCTACGAGCAGTACTTC. This sequence encodes CSASGSEGYEQYF.

This clonotype was recorded many times. The V and J genes are TRBV20-1 and TRBJ2-7; 11 bases align to TRBD2. Germline V gives CDR1 DFQATT, CDR2 SNEGSKA (reference sequence). V shed 0 bases and J 0 bases; nucleotides not matched to a gene: 4. The CDR3 runs 16 residues. The CDR3 region is CSARDASGGFSYEQYF. The CDR3, as DNA: TGCAGTGCTAGAGACGCTAGCGGGGGGTTCTCCTACGAGCAGTACTTC.

This clonotype was seen ten or more times. This chain connects TRBV6-1 to TRBJ1-1, with D maybe TRBD1 (6 bases). The germline V gene has CDR1 MNHNS and CDR2 SASEGT. V gave up 6 bases and J gave up 6 bases, with 14 bases separating them. The CDR3 extends over 13 amino acids. The CDR3 spells CASSGRGIAEAFF. CDR3 DNA sequence: TGTGCCAGCAGCGGGAGGGGGATCGCTGAAGCTTTCTTT.

The chain is built from TRBV7-2 and TRBJ2-3; D is uncertain. There are 15 residues in the CDR3. Germline CDR1 and CDR2: SGHTA and FQGNSA. Deletions cut 5 bases from V and 0 bases from J, with 12 bases between. CDR3 nucleotides: TGTGCCAGCAGCCCAACAGCCCCTAGCACAGATACGCAGTATTTT. Protein product: CASSPTAPSTDTQYF.

Many counts were recorded for this clonotype. This chain joins TRBV20-1 and TRBJ2-3; 9 bases match TRBD2. Per the germline V gene, CDR1 is DFQATT and CDR2 is SNEGSKA (reference sequence). This CDR3 comprises 18 residues. V lost 2 bases and J lost 6; bases outside the gene matches: 18. The DNA for the CDR3 is TGCAGTGCTAGAAGGGTGTGGCTAGCGGGGACGGGAGTGGATACGCAGTATTTT. Translation: CSARRVWLAGTGVDTQYF.